The rows below give T cell receptor beta chains drawn from one sample of a study of T and B cells in COVID-19 patients. TCRdb used MiXCR to reprocess the multiplex PCR reads, holding one entry per CDR3 protein. The sample contains about 8,400 distinct CDR3 sequences, about 25% of which appear only once. The sequencing sample was made of blood. The receptor set was obtained from a human donor who had recovered from COVID-19. Both conserved end residues are part of each CDR3. The order of the fields is J gene, D gene, V gene, clone size, CDR3 DNA, CDR3 protein. D genes are given only for firm matches. Rows may omit the clone size; those that give it use once, few, many or a size class.

>TRBJ2-3|-|TRBV24-1|-
TGTGCCACCAGTGATTTATTAGGGGGAACAGATACGCAGTATTTT
CATSDLLGGTDTQYF
>TRBJ2-2|-|TRBV4-3|-
TGCGCCAGCAGCCAAGATGCAACCGAGAGAGCCGGGGAGCTGTTTTTT
CASSQDATERAGELFF
>TRBJ2-2|-|TRBV27|medium-sized
TGTGCCAGCAGTTACTCCACCGGGGAGCTGTTTTTT
CASSYSTGELFF
>TRBJ2-7|TRBD1|TRBV5-5|medium-sized
TGTGCCAGCAGCCCGGGGACAGGGAACTCCTACGAGCAGTACTTC
CASSPGTGNSYEQYF
>TRBJ1-5|TRBD1|TRBV6-6|few
TGTGCCAGCAGTCACCAGACAGGGGGCATGCAGCCCCAGCATTTT
CASSHQTGGMQPQHF
>TRBJ2-7|-|TRBV27|medium-sized
TGTGCCAGCAGTTCTTCCGGGACACTTGTACCCTACGAGCAGTACTTC
CASSSSGTLVPYEQYF
>TRBJ2-5|-|TRBV13|medium-sized
TGTGCCAGCAGCTTAAGATCCTTGGAGACCCAGTACTTC
CASSLRSLETQYF
>TRBJ2-6|-|TRBV29-1|once
TGCAGCGTTCGAGCGGGAGGGACAGGGGTAGTTGGGGCCAACGTCCTGACTTTC
CSVRAGGTGVVGANVLTF
>TRBJ2-7|TRBD1|TRBV20-1|-
TGCAGTGCTAGGTTGGGACAGGACCTCTACGAGCAGTACTTC
CSARLGQDLYEQYF
>TRBJ1-5|-|TRBV14|-
TGTGCCAGCAGCCGATCCGGGGGTGGCCAGCCCCAGCATTTT
CASSRSGGGQPQHF
>TRBJ2-1|TRBD2|TRBV20-1|few
TGCAGTGCTGTCTCTAGCGGGAGGGGGTACAATGAGCAGTTCTTC
CSAVSSGRGYNEQFF
>TRBJ1-5|-|TRBV27|many
TGTGCCAGCAGTTTATTATCCGCATCGCTGCCCCAGCATTTT
CASSLLSASLPQHF
>TRBJ2-1|-|TRBV12-3/TRBV12-4|medium-sized
TGTGCCAGCAGTCACCAGGAGATACAGGGTGAGCAGTTCTTC
CASSHQEIQGEQFF
>TRBJ2-2|TRBD1|TRBV6-5|-
TGTGCCAGCAGGTGGACAGGGAACACCGGGGAGCTGTTTTTT
CASRWTGNTGELFF
>TRBJ2-3|TRBD2|TRBV7-2|many
TGTGCCAGCAGCTCCCGGACTAGCCGAATCACAGATACGCAGTATTTT
CASSSRTSRITDTQYF
>TRBJ1-2|-|TRBV15|many
TGTGCCACCAGCACGGGGCCGGCAGGCTCCTTCTATAGCTACACCTTC
CATSTGPAGSFYSYTF
>TRBJ1-1|-|TRBV9|-
TGTGCCAGCAGCCCCGGCCTCCTACAATTAGGGGTAAGAGGGACTGAAGCTTTCTTT
CASSPGLLQLGVRGTEAFF
>TRBJ1-2|-|TRBV4-3|-
TGCGCCAGCAGCCAGGAGTTAGGAGGTGGCTACACCTTC
CASSQELGGGYTF
>TRBJ2-7|TRBD1|TRBV20-1|few
TGCAGTGCTATAGGACAGGGAATTACCCGCGAGCAGTACTTC
CSAIGQGITREQYF
>TRBJ2-5|TRBD2|TRBV9|few
TGTGCCAGCAGCGTAGAATTCAGCGGGGGGGCCTCCGAGACCCAGTACTTC
CASSVEFSGGASETQYF
>TRBJ1-2|-|TRBV29-1|medium-sized
TGCAGCGTTTTTGAGGGCCTTTTCGATGGCTACACCTTC
CSVFEGLFDGYTF
>TRBJ1-1|-|TRBV7-9|-
TGTGCCAGCAGCTTCGGAGCTTTCTTT
CASSFGAFF
>TRBJ2-1|TRBD1|TRBV12-3/TRBV12-4|many
TGTGCCAGCAGTTTTTTAACAGGGGGCAACAATGAGCAGTTCTTC
CASSFLTGGNNEQFF
>TRBJ1-2|-|TRBV19|medium-sized
TGTGCCAGTAGCCGAAGGTTGGAAGACTATGGCTACACCTTC
CASSRRLEDYGYTF
>TRBJ2-3|-|TRBV19|-
TGTGCCAGTAGTATAACCCCGGCAGGGGCCCTCACAGATACGCAGTATTTT
CASSITPAGALTDTQYF
>TRBJ1-5|-|TRBV7-2|few
TGTGCCAGCAGCTCGCAATATACAGGGACTCAGCCCCAGCATTTT
CASSSQYTGTQPQHF
>TRBJ2-7|-|TRBV18|medium-sized
TGTGCCAGCTCACCACCGGACGGACTCTACGAGCAGTACTTC
CASSPPDGLYEQYF
>TRBJ2-1|-|TRBV27|medium-sized
TGTGCCAGCAGTTTATCGATGCCAGGGTACAATGAGCAGTTCTTC
CASSLSMPGYNEQFF
>TRBJ1-4|-|TRBV11-2|-
TGTGCCAGCAGCTTAGGACGAGGGAGGTCTACTAATGAAAAACTGTTTTTT
CASSLGRGRSTNEKLFF
>TRBJ2-2|TRBD2|TRBV7-2|few
TGTGCCAGCAGCTTAGCGGGAGGGCCCGGGGAGCTGTTTTTT
CASSLAGGPGELFF
>TRBJ1-1|-|TRBV7-2|-
TGTGCCAGCAGCTCCCAGGGGACTGGCACTGAAGCTTTCTTT
CASSSQGTGTEAFF
>TRBJ2-7|TRBD2|TRBV10-3|few
TGTGCCATCAGTGAGTCCGGGGGGGGGACCTACGAGCAGTACTTC
CAISESGGGTYEQYF
>TRBJ1-2|-|TRBV5-1|few
TGCGCCAGCAGCTTGGATTCAGCTAACTATGGCTACACCTTC
CASSLDSANYGYTF
>TRBJ2-7|TRBD2|TRBV18|-
TGTGCCAGCTCCGTAGCGGGAGAGAGAAGGACCTACGAGCAGTACTTC
CASSVAGERRTYEQYF
>TRBJ2-2|-|TRBV27|medium-sized
TGTGCCAGCAGTTACCAGTCGAACACCGGGGAGCTGTTTTTT
CASSYQSNTGELFF
>TRBJ1-5|-|TRBV18|-
TGTGCCAGCTCACCACCTATGGGGCAGGGCAATCAGCCCCAGCATTTT
CASSPPMGQGNQPQHF
>TRBJ2-1|TRBD1|TRBV20-1|-
TGCAGTGCTAGGGGGACAGACTACAATGAGCAGTTCTTC
CSARGTDYNEQFF
>TRBJ2-3|-|TRBV6-5|few
TGTGCCAGCAGTTTATACGATACGCAGTATTTT
CASSLYDTQYF
>TRBJ2-7|-|TRBV20-1|few
TGCAGTGCTAGTCGGGCGTACGAGCAGTACTTC
CSASRAYEQYF
>TRBJ2-1|TRBD2|TRBV6-5|-
TGTGCCAGCAGTTACGGGGCGGGAGGGTCTGAGCAGTTCTTC
CASSYGAGGSEQFF
>TRBJ2-7|-|TRBV19|-
TGTGCCAGTAGTGTTGGGGCGGTGTATACCTACGAGCAGTACTTC
CASSVGAVYTYEQYF
>TRBJ2-5|-|TRBV5-4|once
TGTGCCAGCAGCTTGGAGTCAGGAAGAAGAGAGACCCAGTACTTC
CASSLESGRRETQYF
>TRBJ2-7|TRBD2|TRBV29-1|once
TGCAGCGGGCGGACTAGCGGGGGGACAGACTCTAACGAGCAGTACTTC
CSGRTSGGTDSNEQYF
>TRBJ2-2|TRBD1|TRBV19|medium-sized
TGTGCCAGTACCGAATCGACAGGGCCCGGGGAGCTGTTTTTT
CASTESTGPGELFF
>TRBJ2-3|TRBD2|TRBV4-3|few
TGCGCCAGCAGCCAAGTGACTAGCGGTAACAGCTACACAGATACGCAGTATTTT
CASSQVTSGNSYTDTQYF
>TRBJ2-2|TRBD1|TRBV6-2/TRBV6-3|medium-sized
TGTGCCAGCAGCCCGACAGGGGGCGCGGGCACCGGGGAGCTGTTTTTT
CASSPTGGAGTGELFF
>TRBJ1-2|-|TRBV27|few
TGTGCCACCAGGCAATCGGGCACCTGGAACTATGGCTACACCTTC
CATRQSGTWNYGYTF
>TRBJ1-2|-|TRBV7-9|-
TGTGCCAGCAGCCCTACAGAGGGTTGGGCCTATGGCTACACCTTC
CASSPTEGWAYGYTF
>TRBJ2-2|TRBD1|TRBV5-7|-
TGTGCCAGCAGCTTGGAGCGGACAGGGACCGGGGAGCTGTTTTTT
CASSLERTGTGELFF
>TRBJ2-1|TRBD2|TRBV6-5|medium-sized
TGTGCCAGCAGTTACTCCACTAGCGGGGGGGCCCATGAGCAGTTCTTC
CASSYSTSGGAHEQFF
>TRBJ2-2|-|TRBV5-1|many
TGCGCCAGCAGCTTGGGGGACGGAGTGCGAGGCACCGGGGAGCTGTTTTTT
CASSLGDGVRGTGELFF